This T cell receptor (beta chain) was recovered during a study of cytomegalovirus exposure and HLA in healthy donors. Germline V gene data show CDR1 as LNHNV and CDR2 as YYDKDF (reference sequence). CDR3 length equals 13 residues. Primers for the PCR totalled 60 Vbeta and 13 Jbeta. Generated by immunoSEQ multiplex PCR, the TCRdb table keeps only in-frame clones and is missing some. This sample has about 83,000 clones, with about four fifths found just once. As regards this clone: Its matching antigen is unknown.

Whole-study results and caveats: Reports indicate that TCR beta sequences accurately predicted the HLA-A and HLA-B alleles of most subjects. Presence/absence analyses treated sequencing depth as roughly uniform across donors. Later analysis showed TCR association rates varying by HLA locus, highest for DRB1 and lowest for HLA-C.

The sample was PBMCs. This sequence originates from a woman aged 30 to 39 in good health and CMV-seronegative. The chain is built from TRBV15 and TRBJ2-5; D not certain. Matching the DNA end better, TRBJ2-7 makes the J call doubtful. CDR3 in DNA: TGTGCCACCAGCAGCCATCCCGACTACGAGCAGTACTTC. It is translated as CATSSHPDYEQYF.